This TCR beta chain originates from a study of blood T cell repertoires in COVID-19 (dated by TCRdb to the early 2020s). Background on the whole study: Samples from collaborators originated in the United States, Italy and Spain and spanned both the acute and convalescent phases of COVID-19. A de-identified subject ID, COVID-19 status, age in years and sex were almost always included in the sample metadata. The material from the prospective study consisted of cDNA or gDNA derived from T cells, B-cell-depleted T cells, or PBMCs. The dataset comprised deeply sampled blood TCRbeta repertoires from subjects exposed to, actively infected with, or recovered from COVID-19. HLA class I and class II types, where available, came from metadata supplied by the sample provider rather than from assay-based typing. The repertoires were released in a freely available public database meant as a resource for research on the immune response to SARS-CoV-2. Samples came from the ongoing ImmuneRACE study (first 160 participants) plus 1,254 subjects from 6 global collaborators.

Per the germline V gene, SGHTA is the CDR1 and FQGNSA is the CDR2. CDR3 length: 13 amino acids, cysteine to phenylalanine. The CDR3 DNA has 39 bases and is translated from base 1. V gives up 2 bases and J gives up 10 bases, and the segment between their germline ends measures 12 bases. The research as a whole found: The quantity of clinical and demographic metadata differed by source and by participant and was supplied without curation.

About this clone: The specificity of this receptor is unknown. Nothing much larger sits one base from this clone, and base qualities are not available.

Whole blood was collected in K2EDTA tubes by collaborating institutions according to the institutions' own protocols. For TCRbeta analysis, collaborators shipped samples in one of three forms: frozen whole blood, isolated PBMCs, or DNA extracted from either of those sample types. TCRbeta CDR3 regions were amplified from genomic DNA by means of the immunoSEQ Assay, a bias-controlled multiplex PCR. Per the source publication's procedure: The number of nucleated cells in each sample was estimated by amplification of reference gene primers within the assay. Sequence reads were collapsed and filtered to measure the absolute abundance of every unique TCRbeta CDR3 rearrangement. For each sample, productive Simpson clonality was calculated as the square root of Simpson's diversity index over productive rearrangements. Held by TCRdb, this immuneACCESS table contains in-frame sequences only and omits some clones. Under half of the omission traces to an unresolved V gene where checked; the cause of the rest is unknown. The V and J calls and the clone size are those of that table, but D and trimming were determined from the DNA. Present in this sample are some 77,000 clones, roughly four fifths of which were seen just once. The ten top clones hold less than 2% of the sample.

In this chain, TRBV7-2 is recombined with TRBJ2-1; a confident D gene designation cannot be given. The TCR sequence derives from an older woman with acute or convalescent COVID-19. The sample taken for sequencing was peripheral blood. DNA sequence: TGTGCCAGCAGCTTACGTTTCGTGAGCGAGCAGTTCTTC. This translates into CASSLRFVSEQFF.